This TCR beta chain is from a study of blood T cell repertoires in COVID-19. The overall study: The United States, Italy and Spain provided the acute and convalescent COVID-19 samples.

Repertoires were generated with immunoSEQ multiplex PCR, while TCRdb's copy carries only in-frame clones and drops some. Among some 140,000 clones, just over 75% were seen once, and the ten largest hold approximately 11%. The CDR3 consists of 16 residues. The J segment lost 1 base and the V segment lost 3 bases, leaving 6 bases of the junction unmatched. Germline assignment: CDR1 SGHDT and CDR2 YYEEEE. The source is a human donor in a cohort sampled during active COVID-19. The rearrangement links TRBV5-6 to TRBJ1-5, with 8 nucleotides matching TRBD1. Sequencing was done on a sample of peripheral blood. DNA for the CDR3: TGTGCCAGCAGCTCAGCAGGGGGCGGCAGCAATCAGCCCCAGCATTTT. Amino acid sequence: CASSSAGGGSNQPQHF.